This TCR beta chain came from a study of blood T cell repertoires in COVID-19. Study-wide background: The study drew acute and convalescent COVID-19 samples from the United States, Italy and Spain. From T cells, B-cell-depleted T cells, or PBMCs came the material, which was cDNA or gDNA.

Only in-frame clones appear in the TCRdb table, and some are missing; sequencing was by immunoSEQ multiplex PCR. The table has 140,000 or so clones, 80% to 90% seen once. V shed 0 bases and J shed 7 bases, with 16 bases lying between them. The CDR3 is made up of 15 amino acids. CDR1 LGHNA and CDR2 YSLEER come from the germline V gene. The V call is TRBV4-3, the J call TRBJ2-7; TRBD1 might be the D (5 bases). This TCR was sampled from a man between 45 and 60 years old who had recovered from COVID-19. Sequencing was performed on peripheral blood. CDR3 in amino acids: CASSQENQGSYEQYF. CDR3 nucleotide sequence: TGCGCCAGCAGCCAAGAGAATCAGGGTTCGTATGAGCAGTACTTC.